A single sample gave rise to the 25 T cell receptor beta chains below, sequenced in a study of CD8+CD57+ T cells in acquired aplastic anemia. CD8+CD57+ cell expansion had been shown by flow cytometry in patients chosen for sequencing. Profiles of TCR beta VDJ and CDR3 were generated from a genomic DNA template. TCRdb passed the reads through MiXCR, listing each CDR3 protein once. The data contain roughly 93,000 distinct CDR3 sequences, around 68% of them singletons. The specimen sequenced was sorted CD4+, CD8+, or CD8+CD57+ T cells (not recorded which) from PBMCs. The receptors stem from a human donor with aplastic anemia.

The chain combines TRBV11-2 with TRBJ1-1; 8 bases match TRBD1. In germline, CDR1 is SGHAT, CDR2 FQNNGV. V lost 5 bases and J lost 3; bases outside the gene matches: 5. There are 14 residues in the CDR3. The CDR3: CASSTHRGYTEAFF. CDR3 nucleotide sequence: TGTGCCAGCAGCACCCACAGGGGGTACACTGAAGCTTTCTTT.

V is TRBV5-5 and J is TRBJ2-1, with a tentative D call TRBD1 (5 bases). The V end lost 2 bases, the J end lost 9 bases, and 12 bases lay between the germline ends. CDR3 size: 13 residues. CDR1 and CDR2 (germline): SGHKS, YYEKEE (reference sequence). CDR3 loop: CASSFPTGGEQFF. DNA for the CDR3: TGTGCCAGCAGCTTCCCCACAGGCGGTGAGCAGTTCTTC.

Note on this clonotype: One base away lies a much larger clone, so this may be a sequencing read error. The gene calls are TRBV6-5 and TRBJ1-5; D possibly corresponds to TRBD1 (5 bases). Looked up from germline, CDR1 is MNHEY and CDR2 is SVGAGI. The V end was cut by 7 bases, the J end by 2 bases, with 18 bases between. The CDR3 runs to 16 residues. In DNA form, the CDR3 reads TGTGCCAGCACTTGGTTTGGAGACAGTGGCAATCAGCCCCAGCATTTT. It is translated as CASTWFGDSGNQPQHF.

This clonotype came up a few times. The chain couples TRBV2 to TRBJ1-1, with D uncertain. Germline lookup yields CDR1 SNHLY and CDR2 FYNNEI. This CDR3 is built from 13 residues. V lost 2 bases, J lost 11 bases, and 15 bases lay in between. In nucleotides, the CDR3 is TGTGCCAGCAGTGAATATGGTTATTTAGTGGCTTTCTTT. Protein sequence: CASSEYGYLVAFF.

Regarding this clonotype: Sequence at one end of the junction differs from germline and may be a read error. The rearrangement uses TRBV7-2 and TRBJ1-2; D is perhaps TRBD1 (6 bases). Germline-derived CDR1 and CDR2 are SGHTA and FQGNSA. CDR3 length: 13 amino acids. The CDR3 DNA reads as TGCGCCAGCAGCCGAGACACAGGGTATGGCTACACCTTC. It translates to CASSRDTGYGYTF.

This clonotype showed up many times. The rearrangement joins TRBV11-2 to TRBJ2-2; maybe TRBD2 (6 bases). CDR1 SGHAT and CDR2 FQNNGV come from the germline V gene. The CDR3 totals 20 residues. V was shortened by 3 bases and J by 4 bases, with 27 bases between the two germline ends. CDR3 DNA: TGTGCCAGCAGCTTTTTGGCAACGAATCCATGGATGGGGGGCACCGGGGAGCTGTTTTTT. Translating gives CASSFLATNPWMGGTGELFF.

The chain carries TRBV24-1 and TRBJ1-6, with a possible D match to TRBD1 (5 bases). Trimming removed 11 bases from V and 3 bases from J, with 19 bases in between. The germline V gene has CDR1 KGHDR and CDR2 SFDVKD. CDR3 length equals 16 residues. The CDR3 is CASSPSRENYNSPLHF. The DNA for the CDR3 is TGTGCCAGCTCACCGTCCAGGGAGAACTATAATTCACCCCTCCACTTT.

This clonotype was recorded at least ten times. The chain joins TRBV5-4 to TRBJ2-7, with D maybe TRBD1 (6 bases). Trimming took 0 bases from V and 0 from J, leaving 16 bases between them. The CDR3 extends over 17 amino acids. Germline-derived CDR1 and CDR2 are SGHNT and YYREEE (reference sequence). CDR3 nucleotide sequence: TGTGCCAGCAGCTTGGAACCCGGGACAAAACGCTCCTACGAGCAGTACTTC. It is translated as CASSLEPGTKRSYEQYF.

The V call is TRBV20-1, the J call TRBJ2-7; 8 bases are shared with TRBD1. Germline CDR1 and CDR2: DFQATT and SNEGSKA (reference sequence). This CDR3 is 14 amino acids long. After removal of 2 bases from V and 5 bases from J, the junction contained 8 bases not matched to a gene. CDR3 region: CSARPETGDHEQYF. DNA for the CDR3: TGCAGTGCTAGACCCGAGACAGGGGACCACGAGCAGTACTTC.

This clonotype has at least ten counts. The CDR3 nucleotides are TGTGCCAGCAGTTTCGACAGCTACGAGCAGTACTTC. It translates to CASSFDSYEQYF. V gene TRBV6-5 combines with J gene TRBJ2-7, with D maybe TRBD1 (5 bases). CDR1 is MNHEY, CDR2 SVGAGI, per germline. Trimming shortened V by 4 bases and J by 3 bases, and 7 bases separated the two germline ends. CDR3 length: 12 amino acids.

The chain couples TRBV9 to TRBJ2-1; 12 nucleotides match TRBD2. The CDR3 loop spans 16 amino acids. Looked up from germline, CDR1 is SGDLS and CDR2 is YYNGEE. V lost 4 bases, J lost 7 bases, and 9 bases stayed unmatched. CDR3 nucleotide sequence: TGTGCCAGCAGCCCCCTAGCGGGGGGGCTGTGGAATGAGCAGTTCTTC. As protein: CASSPLAGGLWNEQFF.

The chain combines TRBV10-3 with TRBJ2-1, with D perhaps matching TRBD1 (5 bases). Germline V CDR1 and CDR2: ENHRY, SYGVKD. Trimming pared 2 bases from V and 7 bases from J, leaving 12 bases between. The CDR3 spans 14 residues. This CDR3 reads CAISEPGRLNEQFF. In DNA, the CDR3 is TGTGCCATCAGTGAGCCAGGGCGGTTGAATGAGCAGTTCTTC.

This chain uses TRBV4-2 with TRBJ1-4; D not certain. V dropped 0 bases and J dropped 0 bases, with 14 bases sitting between them. The CDR3 extends over 18 amino acids. Germline V gene data show CDR1 as LGHNA and CDR2 as YNFKEQ. CDR3 DNA: TGTGCCAGCAGCCAAGATCCTCCCATCTTAGCAACTAATGAAAAACTGTTTTTT. This encodes CASSQDPPILATNEKLFF.

The chain joins TRBV2 to TRBJ2-7; tentative D call: TRBD1 (6 bases). Germline values: CDR1 SNHLY, CDR2 FYNNEI. The V gene lost 4 bases and the J gene lost 3 bases, with 10 bases spanning the gap. There are 13 residues in the CDR3. CDR3 sequence: CASSGMTGYEQYF. Written as DNA, the CDR3 is TGTGCCAGCAGTGGAATGACAGGCTACGAGCAGTACTTC.

The genes are TRBV20-1 and TRBJ2-3; 10 bases fit TRBD2. The J segment lost 4 bases and the V segment lost 4 bases, leaving 8 bases of the junction unmatched. From germline, CDR1 is DFQATT and CDR2 SNEGSKA (reference sequence). The CDR3 has 15 amino acids. CDR3 DNA: TGCAGTGCTATAGGACTAGCGGAGGGGGCAGATACGCAGTATTTT. Translation: CSAIGLAEGADTQYF.

The chain uses TRBV19 and TRBJ1-6; 8 bases agree with TRBD1. V dropped 5 bases and J dropped 11; count of bases not matched to a gene: 8. Germline assignment: CDR1 LNHDA and CDR2 SQIVND (reference sequence). CDR3 size: 14 residues. The CDR3 spells CASSAGQGFTPLHF. CDR3 nucleotides: TGTGCCAGTAGTGCCGGACAGGGCTTTACACCCCTCCACTTT.

J is TRBJ2-5 and V is TRBV7-8; no firm D call. The V gene's germline CDR1 is SGHVS and CDR2 FQNEAQ. This CDR3 is 13 amino acids long. Deletions cut 5 bases from V and 4 bases from J, with 11 bases between. The CDR3 DNA sequence: TGTGCCAGCAGCCCCGCCTCAGCAGAGACCCAGTACTTC. Protein sequence: CASSPASAETQYF.

The chain uses TRBV12-3 or TRBV12-4 and TRBJ2-3, with 7 bases matching TRBD1. CDR3 length: 16 residues. V lost 3 bases, J lost 1 base, and 7 bases stayed unmatched. CDR3 coding DNA: TGTGCCAGCAGTTTTCGACAGGGAATAGGCACAGATACGCAGTATTTT. Translating gives CASSFRQGIGTDTQYF.

The chain couples TRBV2 to TRBJ2-3; 9 bases fit TRBD2. CDR1 SNHLY and CDR2 FYNNEI come from the germline V gene. The junction had 10 bases not matched to a gene; V was cut back by 6 bases and J by 3 bases. The CDR3 length is 16 residues. The chain's CDR3 is CASRDASGTFTDTQYF. In DNA, the CDR3 is TGTGCCAGCAGGGATGCTAGCGGGACCTTTACAGATACGCAGTATTTT. Full variable domain (rest looked up from reference TRBV2 and TRBJ2-3): EPEVTQTPSHQVTQMGQEVILRCVPISNHLYFYWYRQILGQKVEFLVSFYNNEISEKSEIFDDQFSVERPDGSNFTLKIRSTKLEDSAMYFCASRDASGTFTDTQYFGPGTRLTVL.

This clonotype was seen more than once but under ten times. The genes are TRBV20-1 and TRBJ1-4; D uncertain. The CDR3 is made up of 13 amino acids. Germline CDR1 DFQATT, CDR2 SNEGSKA (reference sequence). The V gene lost 3 bases and the J gene lost 4 bases, with 9 bases spanning the gap. For the CDR3, the DNA is TGCAGTGCTAGTCCCCAGTTTAATGAAAAACTGTTTTTT. Its protein is CSASPQFNEKLFF.

The table lists this clonotype with a few counts. The J gene is TRBJ2-2, the V gene TRBV10-3; TRBD1 aligns across 9 bases. This CDR3 has 13 amino acids. V trimming: 10 bases; J trimming: 4 bases; junction bases outside the gene matches: 4. Germline V gene lookup returns CDR1 ENHRY and CDR2 SYGVKD. This chain's CDR3 is CATLTGGTGELFF. In DNA, the CDR3 is TGTGCCACCTTGACAGGGGGCACCGGGGAGCTGTTTTTT.

V is TRBV29-1 and J is TRBJ1-4, with D possibly TRBD1 on 5 matching bases. The V and J ends lost 7 bases and 2 bases respectively, with 11 bases between them. This CDR3 region has 13 residues. CDR1 and CDR2 from the germline V gene are SQVTM and ANQGSEA. CDR3 in DNA: TGCAGCGCAGTAAGACAGACTAATGAAAAACTGTTTTTT. As protein: CSAVRQTNEKLFF.

The table lists this clonotype with a few counts. The rearrangement uses TRBV7-6 and TRBJ2-5; D is undetermined. The CDR3 is 12 residues long. Trimming shortened V by 2 bases and J by 0 bases, and 1 base separated the two germline ends. The V gene's germline CDR1 is SGHVS and CDR2 FNYEAQ. CDR3 protein: CASSLNQETQYF. As DNA, the CDR3 is TGTGCCAGCAGCTTAAACCAAGAGACCCAGTACTTC. The complete variable domain, with remaining parts taken from reference TRBV7-6 and TRBJ2-5, reads GAGVSQSPRYKVTKRGQDVALRCDPISGHVSLYWYRQALGQGPEFLTYFNYEAQQDKSGLPNDRFSAERPEGSISTLTIQRTEQRDSAMYRCASSLNQETQYFGPGTRLLVL.

V usage is TRBV10-2 and J usage is TRBJ1-2, with unresolved D. The germline gives CDR1 WSHSY, CDR2 SAAADI. V was pared by 8 bases and J by 8 bases, with 18 bases between. CDR3 size: 13 residues. The CDR3 DNA is TGCGCCAGCGCCCAGACCTACTTGGGGGGCTACACCTTC. Its protein is CASAQTYLGGYTF.

The V gene is TRBV4-2, the J gene TRBJ1-2; maybe TRBD1 (5 bases). The CDR3 consists of 18 residues. Germline CDR1 is LGHNA and CDR2 is YNFKEQ. Trimming took off 0 bases at V and 3 bases at J, with 20 bases between the two ends. The CDR3 is CASSQDMTAIARYYGYTF. DNA for the CDR3: TGTGCCAGCAGCCAAGATATGACAGCTATAGCTAGGTACTATGGCTACACCTTC.